What follows are 21 T cell receptor beta chains derived from one specimen sequenced in a study of CD8+CD57+ T cells in acquired aplastic anemia. For sequencing, patients were chosen who had shown expansion of CD8+CD57+ cells by flow cytometry. Template material for TCR beta VDJ and CDR3 profiling consisted of genomic DNA. TCRdb re-called the reads with MiXCR, one entry per CDR3 protein. The sample records under 250,000 distinct CDR3 sequences, approximately 50% being singletons. The sample taken for sequencing was sorted CD4+, CD8+, or CD8+CD57+ T cells (not recorded which) from PBMCs. These receptors all come from a human donor with aplastic anemia.

The chain uses TRBV18 and TRBJ2-1; unclear D gene. Germline-derived CDR1 and CDR2 are KGHSH and LQKENI. The CDR3 runs 15 residues. Trimming removed 2 bases at V and 8 bases at J, with 16 bases between. The CDR3 spells CASSPGPPVDHEQFF. The DNA of the CDR3 is TGTGCCAGCTCACCAGGCCCCCCGGTGGACCATGAGCAGTTCTTC.

A word on this clonotype: A much larger clone differs from this one at a single base, so this may be a read error. V gene TRBV29-1 combines with J gene TRBJ1-2; D remains unclear. Trimming left V 2 bases short and J 7 bases short, with 14 bases between. Germline CDR1 and CDR2: SQVTM and ANQGSEA. This CDR3 comprises 13 residues. CDR3 bases: TGCAGCGTTGAAAAGGGCCTAATGGGTGGCTACACCTTC. Encoded protein: CSVEKGLMGGYTF.

CDR3 in DNA: TGTGCCAGCAGCTCCACTAGCGGGGGACCGCAGGAGACCCAGTACTTC. This encodes CASSSTSGGPQETQYF. The chain recombines TRBV7-9 with TRBJ2-5; TRBD2 aligns across 11 bases. Trimming took 4 bases from V and 5 from J; bases not matched to a gene: 9. Germline V gene sequence: CDR1 SEHNR, CDR2 FQNEAQ (reference sequence). CDR3 size: 16 residues.

The chain is built from TRBV7-6 and TRBJ1-1, with a possible D match to TRBD1 (5 bases). Trimming pared 4 bases from V and 7 bases from J, leaving 16 bases between. Germline lookup yields CDR1 SGHVS and CDR2 FNYEAQ. CDR3 length: 14 amino acids. The CDR3 nucleotides read TGTGCCAGCAGCTCCCCCCGGCAGGGTAGTGAAGCTTTCTTT. It specifies CASSSPRQGSEAFF.

The chain joins TRBV2 to TRBJ1-3; D possibly corresponds to TRBD1 (5 bases). Germline V gene lookup returns CDR1 SNHLY and CDR2 FYNNEI. This CDR3 region has 13 residues. The V gene lost 3 bases and the J gene lost 8 bases, with 11 bases spanning the gap. DNA of the CDR3: TGTGCCAGCAGTGAGGGGAGGGGTTACACCATATATTTT. Its translation: CASSEGRGYTIYF. The whole variable domain, filled in from reference TRBV2 and TRBJ1-3, reads EPEVTQTPSHQVTQMGQEVILRCVPISNHLYFYWYRQILGQKVEFLVSFYNNEISEKSEIFDDQFSVERPDGSNFTLKIRSTKLEDSAMYFCASSEGRGYTIYFGEGSWLTVV.

A word on this clonotype: A much larger clone lies a single base off, so this may be a read error. The chain has TRBV7-8 and TRBJ1-1; D is unclear. This CDR3 is built from 15 residues. The germline V gene encodes CDR1 SGHVS and CDR2 FQNEAQ. Here the CDR3 reads CASSLVWVRNTEAFF. The CDR3, as DNA: TGCGCCAGCAGCTTGGTTTGGGTTAGGAACACTGAAGCTTTCTTT.

This clonotype was observed at least ten times. V usage is TRBV7-9 and J usage is TRBJ2-5, with D maybe TRBD2 (5 bases). Germline values: CDR1 SEHNR, CDR2 FQNEAQ (reference sequence). CDR3 length: 14 amino acids. V lost 0 bases to trimming and J lost 4 bases, with 9 bases between them. CDR3 nucleotide sequence: TGTGCCAGCAGCTTAGCAGACTACGGAGAGACCCAGTACTTC. This encodes CASSLADYGETQYF.

This clonotype was found many times. This chain connects TRBV7-6 to TRBJ2-1, with 10 bases identical to TRBD2. The CDR3 covers 17 residues. V lost 4 bases to trimming and J lost 6 bases; unmatched junction nucleotides: 12. CDR1 and CDR2 (germline): SGHVS, FNYEAQ. The CDR3 DNA sequence: TGTGCCAGCAGCTCCAGGCCCTCTAGCGGGGGAAGCAATGAGCAGTTCTTC. Its translation: CASSSRPSSGGSNEQFF. Full variable domain (remainder filled in from reference TRBV7-6 and TRBJ2-1): GAGVSQSPRYKVTKRGQDVALRCDPISGHVSLYWYRQALGQGPEFLTYFNYEAQQDKSGLPNDRFSAERPEGSISTLTIQRTEQRDSAMYRCASSSRPSSGGSNEQFFGPGTRLTVL.

Many counts were recorded for this clonotype. CDR3 bases: TGTGCCAGCAGCTTAGGCCACGGAGCCTACGAGCAGTACTTC. It codes for CASSLGHGAYEQYF. The chain couples TRBV7-8 to TRBJ2-7; the D is unclear. CDR3 size: 14 residues. The germline V gene has CDR1 SGHVS and CDR2 FQNEAQ. V gave up 1 base and J gave up 2 bases, with 9 bases separating them.

This clonotype was seen many times. This chain connects TRBV6-5 to TRBJ2-7; 8 nucleotides align to TRBD2. The CDR3 is made up of 13 amino acids. Germline loops: CDR1 MNHEY, CDR2 SVGAGI. The V and J ends lost 2 bases and 7 bases, in that order; junction bases with no gene match: 4. CDR3 DNA sequence: TGTGCCAGCAGTTACGGGACTAGTGGGGAGCAGTACTTC. Amino acid sequence: CASSYGTSGEQYF.

The chain couples TRBV19 to TRBJ1-2; D remains ambiguous. Germline lookup yields CDR1 LNHDA and CDR2 SQIVND (reference sequence). The CDR3 runs 11 residues. Trimming removed 6 bases from V and 5 bases from J, with 7 bases in between. CDR3 nucleotide sequence: TGTGCCAGTAGCGTGGGGTATGGCTACACCTTC. It specifies CASSVGYGYTF.

The chain uses TRBV7-9 and TRBJ1-1; D gene unclear. Germline CDR1 reads SEHNR; CDR2 reads FQNEAQ (reference sequence). Between the trimmed V and J ends, which lost 1 base and 5 bases, there was a span of 5 bases. The CDR3 length is 12 residues. CDR3 region: CASSLDETEAFF. The CDR3 coding sequence is TGTGCCAGCAGCTTAGATGAGACTGAAGCTTTCTTT.

The rearrangement uses TRBV2 and TRBJ1-1; D not resolved. The V and J ends lost 3 bases and 0 bases respectively, with 8 bases between them. The CDR3 is 14 amino acids. Germline loops: CDR1 SNHLY, CDR2 FYNNEI. The CDR3 DNA is TGTGCCAGCAGTGACATCTCCATGAACACTGAAGCTTTCTTT. Encoded protein: CASSDISMNTEAFF.

In this sample, this clonotype turned up many times. This sequence joins TRBV6-1 and TRBJ2-5; TRBD2 agrees at 12 bases. Germline lookup yields CDR1 MNHNS and CDR2 SASEGT. The V and J ends lost 7 bases and 3 bases, in that order; junction bases with no gene match: 9. The CDR3 spans 16 residues. The CDR3 sequence: CASITGLAGTKETQYF. For the CDR3, the DNA is TGTGCCAGCATCACAGGACTAGCGGGGACTAAAGAGACCCAGTACTTC.

Points on this clonotype: The missing conserved phenylalanine or tryptophan at the end of this CDR3 makes a read error likely. This rearrangement joins TRBV27 to TRBJ1-1, with a tentative D call TRBD1 (6 bases). The V gene's germline CDR1 is MNHEY and CDR2 SMNVEV (reference sequence). The CDR3 spans 14 residues. With 2 bases removed from V and 6 bases from J, the gap between germline ends came to 13 bases. CDR3 coding DNA: TGTGCCAGCAGTTTAATGGGAAGGGGGGCTGAAGCTTTCTCT. It encodes CASSLMGRGAEAFS.

This chain connects TRBV7-9 to TRBJ2-3, with 16 bases identical to TRBD2. CDR3 length: 19 amino acids. The germline gives CDR1 SEHNR, CDR2 FQNEAQ (reference sequence). Trimming at V came to 3 bases and at J to 3 bases, leaving 9 bases not matched to a gene. The CDR3 here is CASSLGTSGGAVRTDTQYF. The CDR3 bases are TGTGCCAGCAGCTTGGGGACTAGCGGGGGGGCGGTTAGAACAGATACGCAGTATTTT.

This clonotype came up many times. The chain has TRBV5-6 and TRBJ2-5; 10 bases line up with TRBD1. Germline CDR1 and CDR2: SGHDT and YYEEEE. J was trimmed by 5 bases and V by 4 bases; bases with no gene match: 8. The CDR3 covers 15 residues. The CDR3 spells CASSLGQGGDETQYF. For the CDR3, the DNA is TGTGCCAGCAGCCTTGGACAGGGGGGAGATGAGACCCAGTACTTC.

This sequence joins TRBV15 and TRBJ1-1, with D perhaps matching TRBD1 (5 bases). CDR3 length: 13 amino acids. Trimming took 0 bases from V and 6 from J, leaving 8 bases between them. Looked up from germline, CDR1 is LNHNV and CDR2 is YYDKDF (reference sequence). Here the CDR3 reads CATSRDREAEAFF. The CDR3 coding sequence is TGTGCCACCAGCAGAGACAGGGAGGCTGAAGCTTTCTTT.

J is TRBJ1-5 and V is TRBV25-1; no reliable D call. CDR3 length equals 14 residues. Per the germline V gene, CDR1 is MGHDK and CDR2 is SYGVNS. Trimming took 3 bases from V and 4 from J, leaving 10 bases between them. CDR3 sequence reads: CASSEGVWNQPQHF. CDR3 nucleotide sequence: TGTGCCAGCAGTGAGGGAGTCTGGAATCAGCCCCAGCATTTT.

V usage is TRBV9 and J usage is TRBJ2-7; 11 bases align to TRBD2. CDR1 and CDR2 (germline): SGDLS, YYNGEE. This CDR3 has 15 amino acids. V was pared by 4 bases and J by 5 bases, with 8 bases of the junction left unmatched. The CDR3 nucleotides are TGTGCCAGCAGCCAGGCGACTAGCGGGGTCGACGAGCAGTACTTC. The encoded protein is CASSQATSGVDEQYF.

V usage is TRBV29-1 and J usage is TRBJ1-2; D uncertain. Per the germline V gene, CDR1 is SQVTM and CDR2 is ANQGSEA. Trimming cost V 0 bases and J 4 bases, with 15 bases left between them. CDR3 length: 15 residues. The DNA of the CDR3 is TGCAGCGTTGAAGAAGGCGCCACCAGACTCTATGGCTACACCTTC. This encodes CSVEEGATRLYGYTF.